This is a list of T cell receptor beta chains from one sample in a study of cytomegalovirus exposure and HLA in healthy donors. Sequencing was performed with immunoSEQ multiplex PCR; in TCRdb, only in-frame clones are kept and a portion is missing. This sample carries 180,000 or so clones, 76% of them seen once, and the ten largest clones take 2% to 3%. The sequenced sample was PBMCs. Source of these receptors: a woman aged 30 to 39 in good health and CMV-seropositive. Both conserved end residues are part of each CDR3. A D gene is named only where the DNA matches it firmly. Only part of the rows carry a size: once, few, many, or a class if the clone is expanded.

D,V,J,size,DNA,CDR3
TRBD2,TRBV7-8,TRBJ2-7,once,TGTGCCAGCAGCTTAGTAGGGGGACTAGCGGGGTACGAGCAGTACTTC,CASSLVGGLAGYEQYF
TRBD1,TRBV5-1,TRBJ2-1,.,TGCGCCAGCAGCTTGGCCAGGACAGGGTTCTACAATGAGCAGTTCTTC,CASSLARTGFYNEQFF
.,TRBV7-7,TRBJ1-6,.,TGTGCCAGCAGCGCATCACAGAATTCACCCCTCCACTTT,CASSASQNSPLHF
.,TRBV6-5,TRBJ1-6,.,TGTGCCAGCAGTTACGAGGGTACGAATTCACCCCTCCACTTT,CASSYEGTNSPLHF
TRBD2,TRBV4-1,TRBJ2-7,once,TGCGCCAGCAGCCAAGGGAGGGCGGGGGGACAAGCCTACGAGCAGTACTTC,CASSQGRAGGQAYEQYF
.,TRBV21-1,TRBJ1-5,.,TGTGCCAGCAGAAGGTTCGGAGGGAGATATAGCAATCAGCCCCAGCATTTT,CASRRFGGRYSNQPQHF
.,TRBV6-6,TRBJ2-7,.,TGTGCCAGCAGTTACTCCATTTGGAGCTACGAGCAGTACTTC,CASSYSIWSYEQYF
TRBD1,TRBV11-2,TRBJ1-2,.,TGTGCCAGCAGCTTATCTTCAACAGGGGGGTTTGGCTACACCTTC,CASSLSSTGGFGYTF
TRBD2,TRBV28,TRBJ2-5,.,TGTGCCAGCCTTACCCGGAGGGAGGGGGAGACCCAGTACTTC,CASLTRREGETQYF
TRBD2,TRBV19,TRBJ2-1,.,TGTGCCAGTAGTATAGGGGGGGTGACTAGCCGGAATGAGCAGTTCTTC,CASSIGGVTSRNEQFF
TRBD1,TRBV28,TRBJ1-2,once,TGTGCCAGCAGTTTTTTGGGACAGGGGGCGCCTGGCTACACCTTC,CASSFLGQGAPGYTF
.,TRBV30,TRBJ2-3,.,TGTGCCTGGAGTGGAGCTAGCACAGATACGCAGTATTTT,CAWSGASTDTQYF
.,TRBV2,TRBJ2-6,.,TGTGCCAGCAGTGAAGGGATGAACCGGGTCACCGGGGCCAACGTCCTGACTTTC,CASSEGMNRVTGANVLTF
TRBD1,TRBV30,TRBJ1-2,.,TGTGCAATGGACAGGGAAGAGAGAGCTAACTATGGCTACACCTTC,CAMDREERANYGYTF
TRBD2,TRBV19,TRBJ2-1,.,TGTGCCAGTAGTATCCCCCTCCGACTAGCCCCCAGAGGGAATGAGCAGTTCTTC,CASSIPLRLAPRGNEQFF
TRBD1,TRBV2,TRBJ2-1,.,TGTGCCAGCAGGCAGGACAGGTCCTACAATGAGCAGTTCTTC,CASRQDRSYNEQFF
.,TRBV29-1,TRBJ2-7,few,TGCAGCGTTGAATCTGGGCGGGGGCCCTACGAGCAGTACTTC,CSVESGRGPYEQYF
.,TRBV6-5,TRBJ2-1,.,TGTGCCAGCAGTTATGGTGCGTACAATGAGCAGTTCTTC,CASSYGAYNEQFF
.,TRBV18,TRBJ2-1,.,TGTGCCGGCCAGGTCGAGAGGGCTTCCTACAATGAGCAGTTCTTC,CAGQVERASYNEQFF
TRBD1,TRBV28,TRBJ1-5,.,TGTGCCAGCGATGGGACAGGGCAAAGGCAGCCCCAGCATTTT,CASDGTGQRQPQHF
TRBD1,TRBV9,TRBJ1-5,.,TGTGCCAGCAGCGGAGGGGGCCAAAATCAGCCCCAGCATTTT,CASSGGGQNQPQHF